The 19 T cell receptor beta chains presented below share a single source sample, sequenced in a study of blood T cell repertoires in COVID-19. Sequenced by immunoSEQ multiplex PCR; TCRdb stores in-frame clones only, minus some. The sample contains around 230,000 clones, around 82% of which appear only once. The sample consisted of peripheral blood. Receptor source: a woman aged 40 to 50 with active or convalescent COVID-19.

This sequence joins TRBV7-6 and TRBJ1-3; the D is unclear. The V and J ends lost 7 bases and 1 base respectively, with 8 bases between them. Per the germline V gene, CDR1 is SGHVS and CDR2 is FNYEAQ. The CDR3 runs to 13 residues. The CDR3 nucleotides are TGTGCCAGCACTGAGGCTTCTGGAAACACCATATATTTT. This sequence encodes CASTEASGNTIYF.

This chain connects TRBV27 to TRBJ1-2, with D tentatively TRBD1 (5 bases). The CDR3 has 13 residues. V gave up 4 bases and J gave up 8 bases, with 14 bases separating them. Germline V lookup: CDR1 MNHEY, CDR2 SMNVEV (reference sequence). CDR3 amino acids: CASSSRAVEGYTF. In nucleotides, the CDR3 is TGTGCCAGCAGTTCCAGGGCAGTCGAAGGCTACACCTTC.

CDR3 bases: TGTGCCAGCAGACCTCAGGGGGCCGGGGAGCTGTTTTTT. This gives the protein CASRPQGAGELFF. The rearrangement links TRBV28 to TRBJ2-2, with 7 bases matching TRBD1. The CDR3 covers 13 residues. Germline V gives CDR1 MDHEN, CDR2 SYDVKM. The V segment lost 6 bases and the J segment 6 bases; nucleotides outside the gene matches: 4.

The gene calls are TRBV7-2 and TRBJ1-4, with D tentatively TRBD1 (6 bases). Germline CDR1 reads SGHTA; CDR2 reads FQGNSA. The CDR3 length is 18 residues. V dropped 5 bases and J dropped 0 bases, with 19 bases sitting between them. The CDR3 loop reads CASSPEQGLATTNEKLFF. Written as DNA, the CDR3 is TGTGCCAGCAGCCCTGAACAGGGCCTCGCAACAACTAATGAAAAACTGTTTTTT.

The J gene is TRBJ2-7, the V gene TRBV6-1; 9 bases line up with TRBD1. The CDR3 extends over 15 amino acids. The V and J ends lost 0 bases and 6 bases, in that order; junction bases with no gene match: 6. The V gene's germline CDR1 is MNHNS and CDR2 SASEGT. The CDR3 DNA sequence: TGTGCCAGCAGTGAAGCGGGGACAGGGTTTACCGAGCAGTACTTC. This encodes CASSEAGTGFTEQYF.

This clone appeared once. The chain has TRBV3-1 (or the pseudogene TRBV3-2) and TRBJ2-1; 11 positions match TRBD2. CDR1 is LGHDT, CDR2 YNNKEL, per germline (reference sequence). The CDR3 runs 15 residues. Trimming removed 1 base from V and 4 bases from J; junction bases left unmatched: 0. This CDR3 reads CASSQASGGYNEQFF. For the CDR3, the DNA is TGTGCCAGCAGCCAAGCTAGCGGGGGGTACAATGAGCAGTTCTTC.

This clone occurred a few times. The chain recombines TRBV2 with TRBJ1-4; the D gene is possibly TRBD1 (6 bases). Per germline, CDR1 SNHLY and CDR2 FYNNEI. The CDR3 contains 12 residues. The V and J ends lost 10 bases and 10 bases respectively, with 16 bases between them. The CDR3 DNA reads TGTGCCATCGTTCGGGCGACAGGAAAACTGTTTTTT. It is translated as CAIVRATGKLFF.

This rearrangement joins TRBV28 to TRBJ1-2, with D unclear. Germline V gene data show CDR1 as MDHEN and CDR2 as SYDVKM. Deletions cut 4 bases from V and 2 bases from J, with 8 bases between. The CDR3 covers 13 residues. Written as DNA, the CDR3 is TGTGCCAGCAGTTCCCTGGCAAACTATGGCTACACCTTC. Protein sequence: CASSSLANYGYTF.

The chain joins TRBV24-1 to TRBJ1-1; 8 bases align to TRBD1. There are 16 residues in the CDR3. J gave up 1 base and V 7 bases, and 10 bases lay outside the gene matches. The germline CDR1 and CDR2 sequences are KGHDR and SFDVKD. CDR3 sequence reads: CATRAQGEEGNTEAFF. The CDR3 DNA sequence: TGTGCCACCAGGGCACAGGGGGAAGAGGGGAACACTGAAGCTTTCTTT.

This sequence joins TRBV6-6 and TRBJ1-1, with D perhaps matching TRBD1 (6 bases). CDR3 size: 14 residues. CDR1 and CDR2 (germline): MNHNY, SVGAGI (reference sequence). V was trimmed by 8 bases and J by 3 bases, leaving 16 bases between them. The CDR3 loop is CASVKRTDYTEAFF. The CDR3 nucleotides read TGTGCCAGCGTTAAACGGACAGATTACACTGAAGCTTTCTTT.

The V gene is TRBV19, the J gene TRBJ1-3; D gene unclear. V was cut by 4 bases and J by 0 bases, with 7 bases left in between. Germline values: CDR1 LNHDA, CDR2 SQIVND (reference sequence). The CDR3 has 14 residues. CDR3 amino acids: CASSNWASGNTIYF. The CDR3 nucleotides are TGTGCCAGTAGTAATTGGGCCTCTGGAAACACCATATATTTT.

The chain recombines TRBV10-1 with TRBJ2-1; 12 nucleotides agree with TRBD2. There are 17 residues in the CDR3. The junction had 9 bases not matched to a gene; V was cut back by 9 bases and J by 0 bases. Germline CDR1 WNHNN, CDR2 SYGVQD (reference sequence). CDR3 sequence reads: CARPGTSGLSSYNEQFF. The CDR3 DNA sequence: TGCGCCAGACCCGGGACTAGCGGGTTGAGCTCCTACAATGAGCAGTTCTTC.

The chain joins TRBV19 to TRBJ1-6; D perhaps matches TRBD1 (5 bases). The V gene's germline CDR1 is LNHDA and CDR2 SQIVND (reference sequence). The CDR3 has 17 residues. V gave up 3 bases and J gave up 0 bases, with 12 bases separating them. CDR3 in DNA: TGTGCCAGTAGTATCGGGGGTCGAGGCTCCTATAATTCACCCCTCCACTTT. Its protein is CASSIGGRGSYNSPLHF.

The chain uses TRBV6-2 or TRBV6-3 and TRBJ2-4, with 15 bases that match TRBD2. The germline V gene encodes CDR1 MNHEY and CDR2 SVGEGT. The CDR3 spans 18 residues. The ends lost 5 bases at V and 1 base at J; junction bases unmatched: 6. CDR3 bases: TGTGCCAGCAGTCGTGGACTAGCGGGGGGGGAGGCCAAAAACATTCAGTACTTC. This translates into CASSRGLAGGEAKNIQYF.

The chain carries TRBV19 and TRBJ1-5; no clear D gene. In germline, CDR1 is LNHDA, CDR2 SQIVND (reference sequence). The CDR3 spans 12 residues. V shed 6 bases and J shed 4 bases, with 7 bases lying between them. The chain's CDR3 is CASSAGNQPQHF. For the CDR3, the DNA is TGTGCCAGTAGCGCAGGAAATCAGCCCCAGCATTTT. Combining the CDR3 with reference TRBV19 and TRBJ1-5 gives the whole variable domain DGGITQSPKYLFRKEGQNVTLSCEQNLNHDAMYWYRQDPGQGLRLIYYSQIVNDFQKGDIAEGYSVSREKKESFPLTVTSAQKNPTAFYLCASSAGNQPQHFGDGTRLSIL.

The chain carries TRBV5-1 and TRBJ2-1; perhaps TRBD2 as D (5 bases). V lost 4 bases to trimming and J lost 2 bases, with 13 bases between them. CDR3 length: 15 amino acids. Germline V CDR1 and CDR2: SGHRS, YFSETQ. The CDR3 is CASSTNAGTYNEQFF. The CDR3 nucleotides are TGCGCCAGCAGCACGAATGCGGGTACCTACAATGAGCAGTTCTTC.

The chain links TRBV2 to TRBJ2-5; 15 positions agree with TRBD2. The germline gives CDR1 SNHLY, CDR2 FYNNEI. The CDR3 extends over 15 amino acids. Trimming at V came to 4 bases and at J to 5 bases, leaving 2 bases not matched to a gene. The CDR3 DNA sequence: TGTGCCAGCAGTGGGACTAGCGGGAGGGGTGAGACCCAGTACTTC. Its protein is CASSGTSGRGETQYF.

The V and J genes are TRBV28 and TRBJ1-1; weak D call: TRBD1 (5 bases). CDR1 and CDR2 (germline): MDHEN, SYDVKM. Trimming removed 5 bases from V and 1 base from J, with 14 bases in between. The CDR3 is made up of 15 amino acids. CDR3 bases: TGTGCCAGCAGTGAGGGGACTCGAACGAACACTGAAGCTTTCTTT. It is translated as CASSEGTRTNTEAFF.

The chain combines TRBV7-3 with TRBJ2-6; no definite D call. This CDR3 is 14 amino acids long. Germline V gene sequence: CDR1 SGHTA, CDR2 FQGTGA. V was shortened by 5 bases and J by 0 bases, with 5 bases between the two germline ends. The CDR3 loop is CASSLGSGANVLTF. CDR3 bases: TGTGCCAGCAGCCTAGGCTCTGGGGCCAACGTCCTGACTTTC. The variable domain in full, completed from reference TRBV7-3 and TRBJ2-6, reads GAGVSQTPSNKVTEKGKYVELRCDPISGHTALYWYRQSLGQGPEFLIYFQGTGAADDSGLPNDRFFAVRPEGSVSTLKIQRTERGDSAVYLCASSLGSGANVLTFGAGSRLTVL.